Shown below are 28 T cell receptor beta chains from a single sample sequenced in a study of T cell repertoires in ileal Crohn's disease. Here immunoSEQ multiplex PCR was the method, and the copy in TCRdb shows in-frame clones only, minus some. The sample has some 15,000 clones, 90% to 95% seen once. The specimen was ileal tissue. All receptors come from an adult with Crohn's disease.

The chain combines TRBV6-6 with TRBJ2-3; TRBD1 might be the D (6 bases). The CDR3 length is 14 residues. Germline lookup yields CDR1 MNHNY and CDR2 SVGAGI (reference sequence). Trimming removed 4 bases from V and 0 bases from J, with 8 bases in between. This CDR3 reads CASSSTGSTDTQYF. The CDR3, as DNA: TGTGCCAGCAGTTCCACAGGGAGCACAGATACGCAGTATTTT.

The genes are TRBV9 and TRBJ1-1; TRBD1 aligns across 12 bases. The V gene's germline CDR1 is SGDLS and CDR2 YYNGEE. Trimming cost V 4 bases and J 11 bases; bases outside gene matches: 3. The CDR3 length is 12 residues. The CDR3 here is CASSRDRGLAFF. The CDR3 coding sequence is TGTGCCAGCAGCAGGGACAGGGGGCTGGCTTTCTTT.

The rearrangement joins TRBV21-1 to TRBJ1-1; the tabulated D call, TRBD1, remains unverified against the DNA. TRBV21-1 is tagged as a pseudogene. The CDR3 totals 14 residues. CDR3: CASSKAGTGKWAFF. Written as DNA, the CDR3 is TGTGCCAGCAGCAAAGCGGGGACAGGTAAGTGGGCTTTCTTT.

This chain connects TRBV7-9 to TRBJ2-1, with 7 positions matching TRBD1. The CDR3 has 15 amino acids. V gave up 1 base and J gave up 8 bases; unmatched junction bases: 8. Germline V gives CDR1 SEHNR, CDR2 FQNEAQ (reference sequence). DNA of the CDR3: TGTGCCAGCAGCTTAGTCGACAGGGAAGGGTATGAGCAGTTCTTC. Amino acids: CASSLVDREGYEQFF.

The chain joins TRBV5-4 to TRBJ2-3; 8 bases are a match to TRBD1. Germline V lookup: CDR1 SGHNT, CDR2 YYREEE (reference sequence). CDR3 length: 12 residues. Trimming cost V 10 bases and J 4 bases; bases outside gene matches: 5. The chain's CDR3 is CAFLDRADTQYF. CDR3 nucleotide sequence: TGTGCCTTTTTGGACAGGGCAGATACGCAGTATTTT.

This rearrangement joins TRBV19 to TRBJ1-2; D ambiguous. Between the trimmed V and J ends, which lost 5 bases and 0 bases, there was a span of 22 bases. This CDR3 is 18 amino acids long. Germline assignment: CDR1 LNHDA and CDR2 SQIVND (reference sequence). For the CDR3, the DNA is TGTGCCAGTAGTTCCCGCGAGGCAACGATATCCTCTAACTATGGCTACACCTTC. Its translation is CASSSREATISSNYGYTF.

CDR3 nucleotide sequence: TGTGCCAGCTCACCACAAGGACAGAGCAATCAGCCCCAGCATTTT. Amino acid sequence: CASSPQGQSNQPQHF. This chain uses TRBV18 with TRBJ1-5; TRBD1 is a possible D gene (6 bases). Looked up from germline, CDR1 is KGHSH and CDR2 is LQKENI. With 1 base removed from V and 1 base from J, the gap between germline ends came to 8 bases. The CDR3 is 15 residues long. The complete variable domain, with remaining parts taken from reference TRBV18 and TRBJ1-5, reads NAGVMQNPRHLVRRRGQEARLRCSPMKGHSHVYWYRQLPEEGLKFMVYLQKENIIDESGMPKERFSAEFPKEGPSILRIQQVVRGDSAAYFCASSPQGQSNQPQHFGDGTRLSIL.

This chain links TRBV12-5 with TRBJ1-2; 8 nucleotides match TRBD1. The CDR3 extends over 14 amino acids. Germline loops: CDR1 LGHNT, CDR2 FRNRAP. Losses at the gene ends were 4 bases for V and 6 bases for J; bases not matched to a gene: 7. CDR3 loop: CASGSAGGADGYTF. The CDR3 DNA is TGTGCTAGTGGTTCTGCAGGGGGCGCGGATGGCTACACCTTC.

The V call is TRBV4-1, the J call TRBJ2-2, with 7 positions matching TRBD1. Losses at the gene ends were 1 base for V and 8 bases for J; bases not matched to a gene: 10. CDR3 length equals 16 residues. CDR1 and CDR2 from the germline V gene are MGHRA and YSYEKL. The CDR3 spells CASSQVLGQLTGELFF. The DNA for the CDR3 is TGCGCCAGCAGCCAAGTCTTGGGACAGCTAACGGGGGAGCTGTTTTTT.

In its sample, this clone was seen once. The chain couples TRBV2 to TRBJ1-4; TRBD1 matches 7 bases. The CDR3 has 12 residues. V was pared by 11 bases and J by 2 bases, with 2 bases of the junction left unmatched. From germline, CDR1 is SNHLY and CDR2 FYNNEI. The CDR3 DNA follows: TGTGCCGGGACAGCCACTAATGAAAAACTGTTTTTT. Translating it yields CAGTATNEKLFF. Complete variable domain (other parts from reference TRBV2 and TRBJ1-4): EPEVTQTPSHQVTQMGQEVILRCVPISNHLYFYWYRQILGQKVEFLVSFYNNEISEKSEIFDDQFSVERPDGSNFTLKIRSTKLEDSAMYFCAGTATNEKLFFGSGTQLSVL.

The chain recombines TRBV9 with TRBJ2-5; weak D call: TRBD1 (6 bases). The CDR3 extends over 14 amino acids. Between the trimmed V and J ends, which lost 3 bases and 1 base, there was a span of 10 bases. The V gene's germline CDR1 is SGDLS and CDR2 YYNGEE. As DNA, the CDR3 is TGTGCCAGCAGCGCGACAGGAATCCAAGAGACCCAGTACTTC. It specifies CASSATGIQETQYF.

The gene calls are TRBV9 and TRBJ2-3, with TRBD2 matching 9 bases. The CDR3 covers 16 residues. J gave up 3 bases and V 0 bases, and 5 bases lay outside the gene matches. Per the germline V gene, CDR1 is SGDLS and CDR2 is YYNGEE. The CDR3 sequence is CASSVVGLAFTDTQYF. The DNA for the CDR3 is TGTGCCAGCAGCGTAGTAGGACTAGCGTTTACAGATACGCAGTATTTT.

The CDR3 DNA is TGTGCCAGCAGCCTTGCCTCGGGGAGCTACGAGCAGTACTTC. Amino acid sequence: CASSLASGSYEQYF. The gene calls are TRBV9 and TRBJ2-5; tentative D call: TRBD2 (5 bases). The J call may be in error: the DNA end matches TRBJ2-7 better. CDR1 SGDLS and CDR2 YYNGEE come from the germline V gene. The CDR3 runs 14 residues.

This clone has a handful of counts. V is TRBV10-2 and J is TRBJ2-1; possible D gene TRBD1, 6 bases. This CDR3 region has 13 residues. V lost 3 bases and J 14 bases, leaving 17 bases between the germline ends. Germline V lookup: CDR1 WSHSY, CDR2 SAAADI. The DNA of the CDR3 is TGCGCCAGCAGTGATTCGCGCTGGGGACACGAGTTCTTC. Residues: CASSDSRWGHEFF.

The chain recombines TRBV6-1 with TRBJ1-1; 9 nucleotides line up with TRBD1. This CDR3 has 14 amino acids. Trimming at V came to 6 bases and at J to 5 bases, leaving 7 bases not matched to a gene. Germline lookup yields CDR1 MNHNS and CDR2 SASEGT. As DNA, the CDR3 is TGTGCCAGCAGGATTGGACAGGGGAGGACTGAAGCTTTCTTT. This gives the protein CASRIGQGRTEAFF.

This sequence joins TRBV29-1 and TRBJ2-3; D unresolved. Germline V gene lookup returns CDR1 SQVTM and CDR2 ANQGSEA. The CDR3 runs to 12 residues. Trimming left V 4 bases short and J 4 bases short, with 9 bases between. CDR3 sequence (DNA): TGCAGCGTTGGGGTAGAGGCAGATACGCAGTATTTT. Amino acid sequence: CSVGVEADTQYF.

This chain joins TRBV19 and TRBJ1-6, with 8 bases lining up with TRBD1. Germline CDR1 is LNHDA and CDR2 is SQIVND (reference sequence). Trimming cost V 5 bases and J 9 bases; bases outside gene matches: 6. This CDR3 is 14 amino acids long. The CDR3 DNA sequence: TGTGCCAGTAGTCTACAGGGGGGGCGTTCACCCCTCCACTTT. Its protein is CASSLQGGRSPLHF. Based on the CDR3 plus reference TRBV19 and TRBJ1-6, the full variable domain is DGGITQSPKYLFRKEGQNVTLSCEQNLNHDAMYWYRQDPGQGLRLIYYSQIVNDFQKGDIAEGYSVSREKKESFPLTVTSAQKNPTAFYLCASSLQGGRSPLHFGNGTRLTVT.

The rearrangement uses TRBV4-1 and TRBJ2-3; 11 bases line up with TRBD1. This CDR3 is built from 16 residues. V trimming: 1 base; J trimming: 5 bases; junction bases outside the gene matches: 5. Germline assignment: CDR1 MGHRA and CDR2 YSYEKL. The CDR3: CASSQGRGTGGDTQYF. The CDR3 region has the DNA TGCGCCAGCAGCCAAGGGAGGGGGACAGGGGGAGATACGCAGTATTTT.

The gene calls are TRBV7-3 and TRBJ2-3; 9 bases line up with TRBD2. Germline assignment: CDR1 SGHTA and CDR2 FQGTGA. V lost 2 bases to trimming and J lost 1 base; unmatched junction nucleotides: 4. This CDR3 is built from 16 residues. The CDR3 reads CASSLSVAGGTDTQYF. The CDR3 nucleotides read TGTGCCAGCAGCTTATCGGTAGCGGGGGGCACAGATACGCAGTATTTT.

The table lists this clone with a count of one. The germline gene is not matched at one end of the junction; a read error may be the cause. The V call is TRBV7-7, the J call TRBJ2-1; 10 nucleotides align to TRBD1. The V gene's germline CDR1 is SSHAT and CDR2 FNYEAQ (reference sequence). This CDR3 region has 15 residues. The CDR3 protein is CASSLGQGGYNEQFF. CDR3 sequence (DNA): TGTGCTAGCAGCTTAGGACAGGGGGGCTACAATGAGCAGTTCTTC. Combining the CDR3 with reference TRBV7-7 and TRBJ2-1 gives the whole variable domain GAGVSQSPRYKVTKRGQDVTLRCDPISSHATLYWYQQALGQGPEFLTYFNYEAQPDKSGLPSDRFSAERPEGSISTLTIQRTEQRDSAMYRCASSLGQGGYNEQFFGPGTRLTVL.

This chain links TRBV7-9 with TRBJ2-7; 7 bases align to TRBD2. The length of the CDR3 is 15 residues. Germline assignment: CDR1 SEHNR and CDR2 FQNEAQ (reference sequence). After removal of 6 bases from V and 2 bases from J, the junction contained 10 bases not matched to a gene. In nucleotides, the CDR3 is TGTGCCAGCAGTTCCTTAGCGGGCGTGGCCTACGAGCAGTACTTC. It yields the protein CASSSLAGVAYEQYF.

The chain carries TRBV27 and TRBJ2-1; 10 bases match TRBD1. V was pared by 5 bases and J by 5 bases, with 6 bases of the junction left unmatched. The CDR3 totals 15 residues. Germline values: CDR1 MNHEY, CDR2 SMNVEV (reference sequence). The chain's CDR3 is CASSPRTGGNNEQFF. In DNA, the CDR3 is TGTGCCAGCAGTCCGCGGACAGGGGGAAACAATGAGCAGTTCTTC.

The chain couples TRBV19 to TRBJ1-5; D is uncertain. The germline V and J ends were trimmed by 5 bases and 4 bases, with 18 bases remaining between them. The CDR3 length is 16 residues. Germline CDR1 is LNHDA and CDR2 is SQIVND (reference sequence). CDR3 sequence (DNA): TGTGCCAGTAGTGGCAGAATGTTCAAAACGAATCAGCCCCAGCATTTT. This encodes CASSGRMFKTNQPQHF. Supplemented by reference TRBV19 and TRBJ1-5, the full variable domain reads DGGITQSPKYLFRKEGQNVTLSCEQNLNHDAMYWYRQDPGQGLRLIYYSQIVNDFQKGDIAEGYSVSREKKESFPLTVTSAQKNPTAFYLCASSGRMFKTNQPQHFGDGTRLSIL.

In this sample, this clone turned up once. The CDR3 protein is CASSASTRREQYF. DNA for the CDR3: TGTGCCAGCAGCGCCAGTACTAGGCGCGAGCAGTACTTC. J is TRBJ2-7 and V is TRBV11-2; weak D call: TRBD2 (5 bases). Per germline, CDR1 SGHAT and CDR2 FQNNGV. Trimming took off 5 bases at V and 6 bases at J, with 14 bases between the two ends. This CDR3 has 13 residues.

The chain couples TRBV5-1 to TRBJ1-1; D is perhaps TRBD1 (5 bases). The germline CDR1 and CDR2 sequences are SGHRS and YFSETQ. CDR3 length: 16 amino acids. Trimming cost V 4 bases and J 0 bases, with 16 bases left between them. In DNA, the CDR3 is TGCGCCAGCAGCGAACGCCCCAGGGCAGTGAACACTGAAGCTTTCTTT. This sequence encodes CASSERPRAVNTEAFF.

The chain combines TRBV6-6 with TRBJ1-6; D perhaps matches TRBD1 (6 bases). The V gene's germline CDR1 is MNHNY and CDR2 SVGAGI (reference sequence). V lost 4 bases to trimming and J lost 7 bases, with 11 bases between them. This CDR3 is built from 14 residues. The CDR3 DNA sequence: TGTGCCAGCAGTTCCCGGACAGCAAATTCACCCCTCCACTTT. It is translated as CASSSRTANSPLHF.

In DNA form, the CDR3 reads TGTGCCAGCAGCCAAGAACCGGACGAGCAGTACTTC. Encoded protein: CASSQEPDEQYF. The genes are TRBV4-2 and TRBJ2-7; D not resolved. V gave up 0 bases and J gave up 5 bases, with 5 bases separating them. The germline V gene has CDR1 LGHNA and CDR2 YNFKEQ. This CDR3 contains 12 residues.

The J gene is TRBJ2-5, the V gene TRBV4-1; TRBD1 might be the D (6 bases). CDR1 is MGHRA and CDR2 is YSYEKL in the germline V gene. The CDR3 is made up of 14 amino acids. V was clipped by 3 bases and J by 5 bases, with 13 bases between them. The CDR3 DNA reads TGCGCCAGCAGCCAGGAGACAGGCCGCGAGACCCAGTACTTC. It specifies CASSQETGRETQYF.